This T cell receptor (beta chain) derives from a study of response to subunit inactivated influenza vaccine. TCRdb itself ran the RT-PCR reads through MiXCR, one entry per CDR3 protein. The profile shows 600,000 to 850,000 distinct CDR3 sequences, less than 15% of them singletons. CDR1 SEHNR and CDR2 FQNEAQ come from the germline V gene (reference sequence). The CDR3 sequence is 15 residues long. Trimming cost V 4 bases and J 4 bases, with 17 bases left between them. This clonotype was observed once. Its antigen is not identified. Study-level results: After each seasonal influenza vaccination, few new T cells are recruited, the authors suggested.

The TCR comes from a man between 45 and 60 years old who received an inactivated influenza vaccine. Sample: PBMCs from blood, taken less than 15 days before vaccination. The V and J genes are TRBV7-9 and TRBJ2-7; TRBD1 might be the D (5 bases). The chain's CDR3 is CASSSLVGQAYEQYF. CDR3 coding DNA: TGTGCCAGCAGCTCCCTGGTGGGGCAGGCTTACGAGCAGTACTTC.